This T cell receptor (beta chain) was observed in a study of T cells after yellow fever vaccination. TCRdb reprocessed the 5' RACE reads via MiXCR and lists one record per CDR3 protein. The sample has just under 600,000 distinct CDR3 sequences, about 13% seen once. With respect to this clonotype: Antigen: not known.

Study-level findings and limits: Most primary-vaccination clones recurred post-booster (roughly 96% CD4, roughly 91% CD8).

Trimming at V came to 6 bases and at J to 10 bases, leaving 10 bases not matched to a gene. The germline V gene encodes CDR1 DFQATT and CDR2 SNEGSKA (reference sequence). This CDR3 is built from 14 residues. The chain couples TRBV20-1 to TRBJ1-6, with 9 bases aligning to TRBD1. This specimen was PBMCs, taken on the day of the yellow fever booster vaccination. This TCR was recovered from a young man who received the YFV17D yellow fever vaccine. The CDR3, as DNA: TGCAGTGCCCTGGTTGGACAGGGGCGATCACCCCTCCACTTT. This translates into CSALVGQGRSPLHF.